The clone carrying this TCR delta chain was seen a few times. The antigen is not known. The data stem from a study of Vδ1+ human thymocytes. Points from the study as a whole: Unlike peripheral blood Vdelta1+ controls, thymic delta-chain sequences included 20% to 25% Vdelta2 and few Vdelta3. Thymic TRG and TRD repertoires appeared highly polyclonal, with Gaussian CDR3 length distributions.

The CDR3 extends over 18 amino acids. From germline, CDR1 is TSWWSYY and CDR2 QGS. The J segment lost 3 bases and the V segment lost 4 bases, leaving 17 bases of the junction unmatched. The template was reverse-transcribed extracted RNA. Multiplex PCR used pooled V-gene forward primers and a constant-region reverse primer to amplify CDR3s. TCRdb re-called clones from the multiplex PCR reads using CATT. The data hold around 56,000 delta-chain clones, with about 14% observed a single time. The chain employs TRDV1 and TRDJ1; TRDD3 matches 7 bases. Sequenced sample: Vdelta1+ gamma-delta thymocytes from the thymus. Noted subset: FACS-sorted CD3+ TCRalphabeta- TCRVdelta1+ TCRVdelta2- thymocytes. The sequence derives from a girl under three years old who had congenital heart surgery. The CDR3 protein is CALGARSLRGMISDKLIF. The CDR3 bases are TGTGCTCTTGGGGCCCGTTCCCTGAGGGGGATGATATCCGATAAACTCATCTTT.